This T cell receptor (beta chain) derives from a study of T cell responses to AZD1222 COVID-19 vaccine. This table comes from immunoSEQ multiplex PCR, and its TCRdb copy is limited to in-frame clones, with some not included. The profile shows tens of thousands of clones, about 88% of them singletons. CDR3 size: 15 residues. Trimming pared 2 bases from V and 6 bases from J, leaving 11 bases between. In germline, CDR1 is ENHRY, CDR2 SYGVKD. The sequence was obtained from an adult in good health. The source material was peripheral blood, sampled on day 0 of AZD1222 vaccination. The chain carries TRBV10-3 and TRBJ1-6, with D uncertain. The CDR3, as DNA: TGTGCCATCAGTGAGAAGGGAGCCCTTAATTCACCCCTCCACTTT. Its protein product is CAISEKGALNSPLHF.